This paragraph covers one T cell receptor (beta chain) sequence. Its antigen is unknown. No much larger clone is present one base from it, and per-base qualities are unavailable. The source of the sample is a study of radiation and T cells in renal cell carcinoma (dated by TCRdb to 2018 to 2021). General notes on the study: In total, 53 samples, comprising 25 or so tumors and 27 peripheral blood samples, were subjected to TCR beta sequencing. Across all 55 or so samples, several million unique CDR3 nucleotide sequences encoding approximately 3,000,000 unique CDR3 amino acid sequences were identified.

The label giving this sample's time point can be read as: tumor resected at nephrectomy. The sample's treatment or condition, from its label and the paper: treatment-naive control, cytoreductive nephrectomy. Control tumors came from treatment-naive renal cell carcinoma patients who underwent cytoreductive nephrectomy without prior radiation. Renal cell carcinoma with clear cell pathology was present in all patients. The control tumors sequenced for TCR were resected between about 2011 and 2015 from more than nine males and several females whose median age was around 54 years (range about 35 to 85). The tumors were dissociated mechanically, digested with collagenase/hyaluronidase at 37 degrees C, processed in gentleMACS C tubes, and kept in liquid nitrogen. The QIAamp DNA Blood Mini Kit (Qiagen) was used to prepare genomic DNA for TCR sequencing. The analyses included only samples that passed all quality control checks.

The immunoSEQ kit was used, according to the manufacturer's recommendations, to generate TCR beta libraries from genomic DNA. To prepare the libraries, a first multiplex PCR with proprietary primers was run, followed by a second PCR that added unique barcodes, and a bead cleanup was done after each round. Each sample batch included a kit-provided positive control reaction and a negative control reaction. The final libraries underwent checking on an Agilent 4200 TapeStation D1000 ScreenTape, volumetric pooling, and quantification by qPCR. An Illumina NextSeq500 fitted with a MidOutput 150-cycle cartridge performed the sequencing, running 156 Read1 cycles and 15 Index1 cycles with the kit's custom primers. The pooled library was loaded at around 1 pM, and approximately 18% PhiX control was spiked in. The paper's processing steps were these. Vendor-processed data were analyzed in R, and a clonotype was defined as all T cells sharing the same CDR3 nucleotide sequence. In the clone abundance analyses, frequencies were normalized to the 10,000 most abundant clones in each sample. Public T cell clones, averaging fewer than five per sample, were removed before analysis. ImmunoMap was used for dominant motif analysis with the PAM10 matrix, a gap penalty of 30, and a homology threshold of 0.3, and any motif reaching a cumulative frequency of at least 0.01 was considered dominant. TCRdb took over this immuneACCESS table, retaining in-frame rearrangements with V and J assigned. Such tables are incomplete; in checked studies, under half of the missing clones stem from an unresolved V gene, and the remainder is unexplained. The V and J calls and clone size were taken over from that table, and D and trimming were inferred from the DNA. This sample comprises around 16,000 clones, 45% to 70% of them detected only once. The top ten clones comprise 9.5% to 12% of the sample.

Beyond this particular receptor, the publication reports: Higher TCR clonality was observed in irradiated tumors than in controls, with an average of approximately 50% of the repertoire accounted for by the top 100 clonotypes, compared with around 40% in nephrectomy-only tumors. Because only small tumor regions of approximately 1 g were available, intratumoral heterogeneity was not captured. Because the trial had a single-armed design, the trial could not examine how radiation dose or scheduling affected the TCR repertoire. Compared with control tumors, irradiated tumors had a greater number of dominant CDR3 motifs, and those motifs took up a bigger portion of the repertoire.

The sample in question was tumor tissue, obtained from a patient whose treatment was nephrectomy without radiotherapy. The receptor was derived from a man in his fifties with renal cell carcinoma.

In nucleotides, the sequence is TGTGCCAGCAGTTCCCCCAGTAGCGGGGGGTCCTACGAGCAGTACTTC. It codes for CASSSPSSGGSYEQYF. Recombination linked TRBV27 to TRBJ2-7; 10 of the junction bases match TRBD2. The germline V end is reduced by 4 bases and the J end by 1 base; junction bases left unmatched: 7. The CDR3 starts with the cysteine, ends with the phenylalanine, and has 16 residues. The only DNA kept is the CDR3, 48 bases in frame from the first base. Sequences MNHEY (CDR1) and SMNVEV (CDR2) are obtained from the germline V gene (reference sequence).